The subject of this entry is one T cell receptor beta chain. The antigen this receptor binds is unknown. The sample holds no much larger clone one base away, and base qualities are not on file. Using the deep immunoSEQ assay, TCR CDR3 regions were amplified from genomic DNA by multiplex PCR. Extracted genomic DNA from each cell subset was distributed evenly across all wells of several immunoSEQ 96-well plates, and each plate was treated as a replicate. For sorted subsets, around 200 ng genomic DNA, equal to tens of thousands of T cell genomes, was loaded into each replicate PCR. Purified libraries were quantified with a Qubit 3.0 fluorometer, sized on a Bioanalyzer 2100, and re-quantified with the KAPA Library Quantification kit. Every immunoSEQ 96-well plate was sequenced on a dedicated single-read 150-cycle Illumina NextSeq 550 flow cell. As for how the authors treated the data: Because the immunoSEQ output included only junctional sequences and no quality scores, the filtering could not be the same as the filtering used for full-length reads. Sequences were annotated with PyIR, a Python wrapper for IgBLAST v1.9, and V/J genes and CDR3 were assigned using IMGT germline references. Reads were removed for weak V/J assignments (E-value above 1e-6), missing CDR3, stop codons, out-of-frame junctions, or ambiguous translated residues. V3J clonotypes were defined as sequences sharing an identical inferred V gene, J gene, and CDR3 amino acid sequence. The percentage overlap between two repertoires was calculated by dividing the number of shared unique clonotypes by the size of the smaller repertoire. Richness of each repertoire was evaluated using RTK rarefaction, the Chao1 estimator, and Recon v2.1 estimates of unobserved clonotypes. Generation probabilities were computed with OLGA for all TCRbeta clonotypes obtained by the gDNA method from four donors. Entries here come from immuneACCESS through TCRdb and include only in-frame sequences with V and J called. Some clones fail to appear in such tables; in the studies checked, an unresolved V gene covers under half of the shortfall, and the cause of the remainder is unknown. For V, J and clone size, that table is used; D and trimming come from the DNA. In this sample the table shows about 800,000 clones, about 96% of which occur a single time. The ten most abundant clones make up less than 0.25% of the sample.

Deletion took 0 bases off V and 0 bases off J, with a span of 6 bases between the germline ends. The germline V gene encodes CDR1 SGHDN and CDR2 FVKESK. Measured from the cysteine to the phenylalanine, the CDR3 is 14 residues long. Only the CDR3 part of the read is kept: 42 bases, read in frame from the first base. The sample comes from a study of shared clonotypes between healthy human individuals (dated by TCRdb to 2020 to 2021). About the study as a whole: The cohort comprised a couple of women and a few men aged 18 to 49 years. Per donor, three plates each were used for CD4 naive and CD4 memory, two for CD8 naive, and one for CD8 memory. To estimate repertoire size and how much clonotypes are shared between individuals, the study performed deep sequencing of blood TCR repertoires from a few healthy adults. Different laboratories and diverse techniques were used to prepare libraries and sequence TCR repertoires, to increase sequencing depth and limit assay-specific biases. Between about 0.9 and 9 billion PBMCs per donor were obtained by leukapheresis. Broader findings and caveats from the paper: Clonotypes shared by all four sorted-subset donors showed higher generation probabilities than non-shared clonotypes. Naive subsets generally had larger estimated clonotype richness than memory subsets did. Sharing across four donors was observed for roughly 5.4% of naive CD4, under 4% of naive CD8, over 2% of memory CD4, and less than 0.45% of memory CD8 clonotypes. Sampling was restricted to blood, and TCR repertoires in tissue are likely to differ from TCR repertoires in blood. Because the study included only a small number of donors, the genetic and exposure-history diversity represented was limited. Pairwise subsampling led to the expectation that sequencing depth would affect the degree of clonotype sharing among donors. Incomplete sequencing was indicated by rarefaction of sorted-subset datasets, despite the large sequencing depth.

CD8 naive samples were CD45RO-negative cells positively selected for CCR7, giving a CD45RA+CCR7+ population that excluded TemRA cells. The donors were healthy, HIV-negative adults with no recently reported acute infections or vaccinations. All donors were Caucasian adults living in Nashville, Tennessee, USA. After blood collection by leukapheresis, PBMCs were isolated using Ficoll-Histopaque density gradient centrifugation and then cryopreserved in the vapor phase of liquid nitrogen. Analytical flow cytometry was used to check the purity and quantity of every magnetically sorted T cell population. Each sorted fraction had its genomic DNA isolated and then quantified by UV absorbance on a Nanodrop 2000c.

This TCR was recovered from a man aged 25-40 years in good health. Input material: naive CD8+ T cells sorted from blood. What this sample's cell subset or site label stands for: CD45RA+CCR7+. Recombination joined TRBV14 with TRBJ2-7; the D gene assignment is ambiguous. Read as DNA, the sequence is TGTGCCAGCAGCCAAGAAGCAGTCTCCTACGAGCAGTACTTC. This sequence encodes CASSQEAVSYEQYF.